The clone carrying this T cell receptor (beta chain) was counted only a few times. Data came from immunoSEQ multiplex PCR; TCRdb stores just in-frame clones and leaves some out. The top ten hold over 2% of the sample, which has 250,000 to 300,000 clones, about 88% seen once. V gave up 2 bases and J gave up 4 bases, with 11 bases separating them. This CDR3 region has 15 residues. The germline gives CDR1 MDHEN, CDR2 SYDVKM. This sample stems from a study of blood T cell repertoires in COVID-19. Across the whole study: What the recovered Cohort 3 donors had was two negative PCRs, clearance, or symptom resolution.

The TCR comes from a woman aged 55-70 years in a cohort exposed to, infected with or recovered from COVID-19 (not recorded which). The chain couples TRBV28 to TRBJ2-2; tentative D call: TRBD2 (5 bases). Sequenced: PBMCs or T cells enriched from blood (not recorded which). This chain's CDR3 is CASSLGRRLTGELFF. The CDR3 region has the DNA TGTGCCAGCAGTTTAGGGAGACGGCTCACCGGGGAGCTGTTTTTT.